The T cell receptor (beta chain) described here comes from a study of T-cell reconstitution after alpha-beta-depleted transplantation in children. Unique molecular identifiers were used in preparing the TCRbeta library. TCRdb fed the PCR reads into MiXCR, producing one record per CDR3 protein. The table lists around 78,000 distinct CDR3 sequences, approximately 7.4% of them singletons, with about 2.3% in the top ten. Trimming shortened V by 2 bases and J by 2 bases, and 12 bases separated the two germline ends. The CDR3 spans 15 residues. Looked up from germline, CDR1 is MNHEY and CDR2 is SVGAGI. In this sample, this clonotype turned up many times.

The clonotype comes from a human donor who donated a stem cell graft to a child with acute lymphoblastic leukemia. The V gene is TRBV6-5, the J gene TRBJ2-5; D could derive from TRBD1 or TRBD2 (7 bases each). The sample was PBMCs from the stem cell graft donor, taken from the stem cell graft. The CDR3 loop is CASSYGRGPQETQYF. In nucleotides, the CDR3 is TGTGCCAGCAGTTACGGGAGGGGGCCACAAGAGACCCAGTACTTC.